This TCR beta chain was profiled in a study of T cells in Graves' hyperthyroidism and ophthalmopathy (dated by TCRdb to the late 2010s). Regarding the research as a whole: Peripheral blood samples were taken at the time of initial diagnosis, prior to any treatment. TCR V-J signatures able to tell the groups apart were searched for in a discovery cohort of about a hundred patients, of whom under 45 had Graves' ophthalmopathy and 57 had stable Graves' hyperthyroidism. An independent validation cohort of 18 to 20 hyperthyroidism patients and approximately 16 patients who later progressed to ophthalmopathy tested prospective prediction of ophthalmopathy. The approximately 97 discovery patients were randomly divided into training and test sets at a 7:3 ratio. The study also compared thyroid tissue and blood T-cell repertoires from a handful of Graves' hyperthyroidism patients. After blood sampling, hyperthyroidism patients were treated with methimazole at a starting dose of 30 mg daily, and ophthalmopathy patients were treated with high-dose intravenous methylprednisolone. The paper reports TCR Vbeta CDR3 sequencing of approximately 140 peripheral blood samples: some 41 ophthalmopathy, approximately 74 hyperthyroidism and some 17 progressor patients.

The TCR beta CDR3 regions were amplified from the RNA transcripts. For the first round of RT-PCR on the TCR CDR3, the HTBI primer set was used together with the Qiagen OneStep RT-PCR kit. The libraries were constructed in a second round of multiplex PCR and then size-selected and purified. Sequencing of the libraries was done on an Illumina HiSeq2000 using paired-end 100 bp reads. The paper's processing steps were these. SOAPnuke was used to process the raw data, removing reads that contained adapters or uncalled bases, had a mean Phred below 15, or lacked an exact match to the constant primer or identifier. High-quality paired reads were merged with COPE v1.2.5, and unique nucleotide sequences were defined as clonotypes. MiTCR v1.1 was used to align clonotypes to the IMGT TRBV, TRBD and TRBJ reference segments. The analysis was restricted to V-J combinations with a frequency above 0.0001, which together covered around 99% of the repertoires. The TCS score was defined as F50 (clonal expansion) divided by E x V (chaos), with BLOSUM62-based TCRdist calculated between CDR3 peptides within each V-J. Welch's t-statistics and random forest reduced some 510 V-J features to 10 to 15, which were used in a naive Bayes classifier (R e1071). TCRdb trimmed the raw reads at Q25, called clones with MiXCR and kept productive beta chains. Merged by CDR3 protein, the rows form single entries marked with the most common genes and DNA. TCRdb, not the authors, supplied the V and J calls. In all, the sample holds a few hundred thousand distinct CDR3 sequences, and around 25% of those were seen once. The ten largest account for about 73% of the sample.

Trimming takes 3 bases from V and 6 bases from J, and the germline ends sit 9 bases apart. CDR1 SGHTA and CDR2 FQGTGA are derived from the germline V gene. The CDR3 sequence holds 12 residues, the cysteine and phenylalanine included. The entry retains the CDR3 DNA only, 36 bases that are in frame from base 1. This clonotype was seen repeatedly, ten times or more. The antigen this receptor binds is unknown. Nothing much larger sits one base from this clone, and base qualities are not available. Stable Graves' hyperthyroidism was defined as no progression to ophthalmopathy during 18 months of follow-up. Hyperthyroidism patients were newly diagnosed, with disease duration under 2 months, and aged 18 to 65 years. Any patient with an uncontrolled infection, another autoimmune disease, pregnancy or lactation was excluded. Diagnoses were based on clinical symptoms, serum thyroxine and TRAb, thyroid ultrasound and orbital computed tomography. PBMCs were isolated from more than 8 ml of fresh peripheral blood by Ficoll-Paque density gradient centrifugation. Total RNA was extracted with Trizol reagent, and quality was checked on an Agilent 2100 Bioanalyzer.

Study-wide findings and limitations: Most expanded thyroid clonotypes (frequency above 0.001) were also detected in blood, a finding suggesting that blood repertoires may reflect thyroid immune responses. In validation, progression to ophthalmopathy was predicted by the model with 70% to 71% sensitivity and 72.22% specificity, a median of about 6.8 months before onset. Sample size was not statistically predetermined, and investigators were not blinded to group allocation. A model built on a 13 V-J signature distinguished ophthalmopathy from stable hyperthyroidism, reaching approximately 89% sensitivity and about 81% specificity in cross-validation and 80%/75% in testing.

The sequenced sample was blood. The clonotype originates from a man aged 50-59 years with Graves' hyperthyroidism. This sequence uses TRBV7-3 and TRBJ2-7, with an unclear D gene assignment. The CDR3 region has the sequence CASSLGSREQYF. The bases read TGTGCCAGCAGCTTGGGCAGCCGCGAGCAGTACTTC.